This TCR beta chain was observed in a study of cytomegalovirus exposure and HLA in healthy donors. Study-wide results and limits: Investigators reported 150 to 200 TCR beta chains as tied to cytomegalovirus. HLA restriction was apparent for most CMV-associated TCR beta chains in a later analysis.

With 60 Vbeta and 13 Jbeta primers, the PCR was carried out. The table came from immunoSEQ multiplex PCR; TCRdb's copy has only in-frame clones and leaves some out. The table shows 60,000 to 85,000 clones, with around 82% occurring only once. Notes on this clone: The antigen remains undetermined.

The sequenced sample was PBMCs. The receptor was derived from a man aged 40-49 years in good health and CMV-seronegative.

The DNA of the CDR3 is TGTGCCAGCAGCAGGACGGACAAGGACGCCCCTGAAGCTTTCTTT. Amino acid sequence: CASSRTDKDAPEAFF. This chain links TRBV21-1 with TRBJ1-1; TRBD1, the D gene given by the table, was not confirmed from the DNA. TRBV21-1 is flagged as a pseudogene. CDR3 length: 15 amino acids.